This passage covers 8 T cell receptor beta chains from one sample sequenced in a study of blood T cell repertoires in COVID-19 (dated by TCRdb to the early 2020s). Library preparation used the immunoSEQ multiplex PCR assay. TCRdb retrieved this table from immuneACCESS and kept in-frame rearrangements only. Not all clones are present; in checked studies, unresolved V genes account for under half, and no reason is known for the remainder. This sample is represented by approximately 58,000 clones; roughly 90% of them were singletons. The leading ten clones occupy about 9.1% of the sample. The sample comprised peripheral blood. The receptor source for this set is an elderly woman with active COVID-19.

CDR3 DNA sequence: TGTGCCACCCGAGGACAGGGCAACTCCTACAATGAGCAGTTCTTC. As protein: CATRGQGNSYNEQFF. This chain joins TRBV15 and TRBJ2-1; 8 bases fit TRBD1. CDR3 length equals 15 residues. Germline CDR1 and CDR2: LNHNV and YYDKDF (reference sequence). The junction had 6 bases not matched to a gene; V was cut back by 8 bases and J by 0 bases.

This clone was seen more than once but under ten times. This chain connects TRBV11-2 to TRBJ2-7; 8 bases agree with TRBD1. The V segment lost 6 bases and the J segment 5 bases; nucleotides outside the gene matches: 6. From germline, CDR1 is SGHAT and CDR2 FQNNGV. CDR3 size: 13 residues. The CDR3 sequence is CASRGTGINEQYF. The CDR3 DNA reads TGTGCCAGCAGGGGGACAGGAATAAACGAGCAGTACTTC.

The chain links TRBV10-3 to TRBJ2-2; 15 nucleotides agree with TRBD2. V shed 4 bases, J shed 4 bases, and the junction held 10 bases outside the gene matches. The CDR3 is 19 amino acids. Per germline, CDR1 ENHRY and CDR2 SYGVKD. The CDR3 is CAISGRTSGGARGTGELFF. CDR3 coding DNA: TGTGCCATCAGTGGCCGGACTAGCGGGGGGGCTCGGGGCACCGGGGAGCTGTTTTTT.

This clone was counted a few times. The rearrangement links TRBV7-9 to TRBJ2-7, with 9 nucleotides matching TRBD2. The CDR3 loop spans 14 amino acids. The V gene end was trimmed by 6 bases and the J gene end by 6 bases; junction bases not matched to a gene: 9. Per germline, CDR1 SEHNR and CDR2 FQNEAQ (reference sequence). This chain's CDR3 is CASRPGTSWSEQYF. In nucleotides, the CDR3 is TGTGCCAGCAGACCGGGGACTAGCTGGAGCGAGCAGTACTTC.

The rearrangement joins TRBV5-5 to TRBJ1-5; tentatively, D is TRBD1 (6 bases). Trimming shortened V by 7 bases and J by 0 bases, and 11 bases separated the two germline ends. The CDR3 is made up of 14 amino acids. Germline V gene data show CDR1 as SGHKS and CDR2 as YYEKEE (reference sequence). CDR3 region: CASGLGGSNQPQHF. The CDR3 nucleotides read TGTGCCAGCGGTTTAGGGGGTAGCAATCAGCCCCAGCATTTT.

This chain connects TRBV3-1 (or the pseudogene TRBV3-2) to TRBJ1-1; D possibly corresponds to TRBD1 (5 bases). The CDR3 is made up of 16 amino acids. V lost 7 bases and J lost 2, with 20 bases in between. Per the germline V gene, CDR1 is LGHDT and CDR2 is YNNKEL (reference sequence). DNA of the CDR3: TGTGCCAGCACCCCGGGGGGAGTGGGATTAAACACTGAAGCTTTCTTT. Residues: CASTPGGVGLNTEAFF.

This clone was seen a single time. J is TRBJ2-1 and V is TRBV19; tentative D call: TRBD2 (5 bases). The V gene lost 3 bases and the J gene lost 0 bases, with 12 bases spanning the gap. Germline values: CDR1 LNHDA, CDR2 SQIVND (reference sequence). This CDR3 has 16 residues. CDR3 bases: TGTGCCAGTAGTATCCCGCGGGCGAGCTCCTACAATGAGCAGTTCTTC. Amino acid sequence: CASSIPRASSYNEQFF.

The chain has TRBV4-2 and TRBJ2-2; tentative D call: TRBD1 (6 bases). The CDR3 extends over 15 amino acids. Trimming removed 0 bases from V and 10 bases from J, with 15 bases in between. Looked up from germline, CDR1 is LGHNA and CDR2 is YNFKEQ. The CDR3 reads CASSQDRGSKEELFF. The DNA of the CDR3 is TGTGCCAGCAGCCAAGATAGGGGGTCCAAGGAGGAGCTGTTTTTT.